This T cell receptor beta chain was obtained from a study of blood T cell repertoires in COVID-19. Per the original methods: Estimated nucleated cell counts came from reference gene primer amplification. Data came from immunoSEQ multiplex PCR; TCRdb stores just in-frame clones and leaves some out. V, J and clone size reflect that table, while D and trimming were determined from the DNA. The data hold about 380,000 clones, with 81% observed a single time. Germline V gene sequence: CDR1 SNHLY, CDR2 FYNNEI. This CDR3 comprises 16 residues. The V gene end was trimmed by 7 bases and the J gene end by 6 bases; junction bases not matched to a gene: 15.

Sequenced input: peripheral blood. The chain combines TRBV2 with TRBJ2-3; 8 nucleotides match TRBD2. This clonotype originated in a human donor with acute or convalescent COVID-19. The donor label of this sample is uncertain. This chain's CDR3 is CASTPRSSGPWDTQYF. The CDR3 nucleotides read TGTGCCAGCACCCCTAGGTCTAGCGGGCCGTGGGATACGCAGTATTTT.